This T cell receptor beta chain was sequenced during a study of blood T cell repertoires in COVID-19. Deletions cut 4 bases from V and 6 bases from J, with 17 bases between. Germline loops: CDR1 SGHTS, CDR2 YDEGEE. CDR3 length: 15 amino acids. Clones were sequenced by immunoSEQ multiplex PCR, and TCRdb holds only the in-frame ones, with some missing. The sample shows over 100,000 clones, 70% to 90% of them seen only once. The chain employs TRBV5-8 and TRBJ1-5, with unresolved D. This TCR was sampled from a man aged 45-60 years with acute or convalescent COVID-19. The source material was peripheral blood. CDR3 sequence: CASSVHGNRGQPQHF. The DNA for the CDR3 is TGTGCCAGCAGCGTCCATGGCAATCGTGGTCAGCCCCAGCATTTT.